Shown below are 7 T cell receptor beta chains from a single sample sequenced in a study of graft-versus-host responses after intestinal transplantation. These receptors' targets are unknown. The repertoire was sequenced with immunoSEQ multiplex PCR; TCRdb's copy has only in-frame clones and lacks some. The data contain some 90,000 clones, just under 95% of them singletons. The sample was unstimulated CD8+ T cells sorted from spleen or lymph node cells, taken before transplant. The receptors originated from a human donor who was the organ donor for an intestinal transplant.

This chain joins TRBV11-1 and TRBJ1-2; the D gene is possibly TRBD1 (6 bases). The V gene's germline CDR1 is SGHAT and CDR2 FQDESV (reference sequence). V lost 6 bases, J lost 2 bases, and 13 bases lay in between. This CDR3 is built from 14 residues. The CDR3 DNA reads as TGTGCCAGCAGTGAACCGACAGGAAACTATGGCTACACCTTC. Its translation: CASSEPTGNYGYTF.

This clone is a singleton in its sample. The chain is built from TRBV9 and TRBJ2-7; TRBD1 agrees at 9 bases. The CDR3 consists of 15 residues. The germline CDR1 and CDR2 sequences are SGDLS and YYNGEE. V lost 0 bases, J lost 7 bases, and 8 bases stayed unmatched. Here the CDR3 reads CASSVGLTGGGEQYF. DNA for the CDR3: TGTGCCAGCAGCGTAGGTCTGACAGGGGGAGGGGAGCAGTACTTC.

This chain links TRBV19 with TRBJ2-7; 9 bases line up with TRBD1. Germline V gene data show CDR1 as LNHDA and CDR2 as SQIVND (reference sequence). J lost 2 bases, V lost 7 bases, and 6 bases had no gene match. The CDR3 loop spans 14 amino acids. The DNA for the CDR3 is TGTGCCAGTAATACAGGGGGCCTAACCTACGAGCAGTACTTC. Amino acid sequence: CASNTGGLTYEQYF. Using reference TRBV19 and TRBJ2-7 for the parts outside the CDR3, the full variable domain is DGGITQSPKYLFRKEGQNVTLSCEQNLNHDAMYWYRQDPGQGLRLIYYSQIVNDFQKGDIAEGYSVSREKKESFPLTVTSAQKNPTAFYLCASNTGGLTYEQYFGPGTRLTVT.

The rearrangement uses TRBV28 and TRBJ2-7; weak D call: TRBD2 (5 bases). The CDR3 spans 14 residues. Germline V gives CDR1 MDHEN, CDR2 SYDVKM. Trimming cost V 3 bases and J 2 bases, with 11 bases left between them. As DNA, the CDR3 is TGTGCCAGCAGTTTTAATCGAGGGACCTACGAGCAGTACTTC. Protein: CASSFNRGTYEQYF.

The rearrangement links TRBV10-3 to TRBJ1-2, with D hard to call. This CDR3 region has 15 residues. Germline-derived CDR1 and CDR2 are ENHRY and SYGVKD. Trimming left V 10 bases short and J 5 bases short, with 23 bases between. The CDR3 protein is CATAGSQELGYGYTF. In DNA form, the CDR3 reads TGTGCCACGGCGGGGAGCCAGGAGCTGGGATATGGCTACACCTTC.

The chain couples TRBV27 to TRBJ2-1; 7 bases align to TRBD1. CDR1 MNHEY and CDR2 SMNVEV come from the germline V gene (reference sequence). J gave up 4 bases and V 2 bases, and 8 bases lay outside the gene matches. CDR3 size: 16 residues. CDR3 amino acids: CASSLLAGTAYNEQFF. The CDR3 nucleotides read TGTGCCAGCAGTTTACTAGCCGGGACAGCTTACAATGAGCAGTTCTTC.

The gene calls are TRBV7-2 and TRBJ2-7, with a weak D call TRBD1 (5 bases). The germline V gene has CDR1 SGHTA and CDR2 FQGNSA. Deletions cut 1 base from V and 2 bases from J, with 9 bases between. This CDR3 has 14 residues. The CDR3 loop is CASSLVDMTYEQYF. CDR3 nucleotides: TGTGCCAGCAGCTTAGTGGACATGACCTACGAGCAGTACTTC.